A selection of T cell receptor beta chains follows, all from one sample in a study of low-dose radiotherapy and immunotherapy resistance in tumors. TCRdb processed the reads anew with MiXCR; each CDR3 protein has one entry. The sample consists of 30,000 to 50,000 distinct CDR3 sequences, roughly 28% of them appearing once. The sequenced sample was PBMCs, obtained before treatment. The receptors come from a male donor with gallbladder cancer. The CDR3 runs from the conserved cysteine through the conserved F or W. D genes are given only for firm matches. Clone size is not always given. Where it is, it says once, few, many or a class for expanded clones.

j_call v_call clone_size d_call cdr3_nt cdr3_aa
TRBJ2-2 TRBV6-1 NA NA TGTGCCAGCAGTTACGGAGGAGAAAACACCGGGGAGCTGTTTTTT CASSYGGENTGELFF
TRBJ1-4 TRBV5-1 NA TRBD1 TGCGCCAGCAGCTTTGGGGACAGGCGAGGTGAAAAACTGTTTTTT CASSFGDRRGEKLFF
TRBJ2-2 TRBV28 NA NA NA CASSHNRDSGELFFFF
TRBJ2-5 TRBV4-1 many NA TGCGCCAGCAGCCAAGATAGGGGGGGCCGGACCCAGTACTTC CASSQDRGGRTQYF
TRBJ1-5 TRBV9 few NA TGTGCCAGCAGCGTCCTCCCAGGGGCCAATCAGCCCCAGCATTTT CASSVLPGANQPQHF
TRBJ2-7 TRBV5-1 NA TRBD2 TGCGCCAGCAGCTTGGCGTGGGCGCTAGCGGGAGCCGGGTCCTACGAGCAGTACTTC CASSLAWALAGAGSYEQYF
TRBJ2-7 TRBV29-1 NA NA TGCAGCGTTGCGGAGCCGGGACTGGGCCCCTACGAGCAGTACTTC CSVAEPGLGPYEQYF
TRBJ1-1 TRBV3-1 many NA TGTGCCAGCAGCCAAGATGTCGGTGAAGCTTTCTTT CASSQDVGEAFF
TRBJ2-2 TRBV29-1 many NA TGCAGCGTTGGTTCGCGGTGGGCCGGGGAGCTGTTTTTT CSVGSRWAGELFF
TRBJ2-1 TRBV12-3/TRBV12-4 medium-sized TRBD2 TGTGCCAGCAGTCATGGGGGGGGGAGCAATGAGCAGTTCTTC CASSHGGGSNEQFF
TRBJ2-2 TRBV15 many NA TGTGCCACCAGCAGAGTAGGCACCGGGGAGCTGTTTTTT CATSRVGTGELFF
TRBJ1-5 TRBV5-4 NA TRBD1 TGTGCCAGCAGCTCAGGGACAGGGAGGGATCAGCCCCAGCATTTT CASSSGTGRDQPQHF
TRBJ1-5 TRBV19 many TRBD1 TGTGCCAGTAGTTCCGGACAGGGAGACAATCAGCCCCAGCATTTT CASSSGQGDNQPQHF
TRBJ1-5 TRBV19 many NA TGTGCCAGTAGTATAGACCACGGCGGGAATCAGCCCCAGCATTTT CASSIDHGGNQPQHF
TRBJ1-6 TRBV28 NA NA TGTGCCAGTTCGACAGGCTATAATTCACCCCTCCACTTT CASSTGYNSPLHF
TRBJ1-2 TRBV7-9 many NA TGTGCCAGCAGCTTAGTGAGTGTCGGTGTGGGCTACACCTTC CASSLVSVGVGYTF
TRBJ2-5 TRBV11-3 many NA TGTGCCAGCAGCTCCGATGGGAAGACCCAGTACTTC CASSSDGKTQYF
TRBJ2-5 TRBV6-1 many NA TGTGCCAGCAGCTCAATACAAGAGACCCAGTACTTC CASSSIQETQYF
TRBJ2-3 TRBV11-2 few NA TGTGCCAGCAGCACGACTAGGCGTTCAGATACGCAGTATTTT CASSTTRRSDTQYF
TRBJ2-7 TRBV10-1 many NA TGCGCCAGCACCCAGGGCGGCGAGCAGTACTTC CASTQGGEQYF
TRBJ2-2 TRBV5-1 many NA TGCGCCAGCGGAGTAGTGACTCTCACCGGGGAGCTGTTTTTT CASGVVTLTGELFF
TRBJ2-4 TRBV4-1 many NA TGCGCCAGCAGCCGCACACTGGGAGGGACAGAAAACATTCAGTACTTC CASSRTLGGTENIQYF
TRBJ2-7 TRBV7-2 NA TRBD2 TGTGCCAGCAGCAAAGTTGGGGGGGGATACGAGCAGTACTTC CASSKVGGGYEQYF
TRBJ2-3 TRBV5-1 many NA TGCGCCAGCAGCCGTGACTACCTCACAGATACGCAGTATTTT CASSRDYLTDTQYF
TRBJ1-2 TRBV11-2 NA TRBD1 TGTGCCAGCAGCTTCACAGGGGGGGACTATGGCTACACCTTC CASSFTGGDYGYTF
TRBJ1-1 TRBV7-2 many NA TGTGCCAGCAGCTCCTCGAGCCGAGGGTGGTCGAACACTGAAGCTTTCTTT CASSSSSRGWSNTEAFF
TRBJ2-5 TRBV10-2 many NA TGCGCCAGCAGTGAGTACAGAAACCAAGAGACCCAGTACTTC CASSEYRNQETQYF
TRBJ1-3 TRBV9 NA NA TGTGCCAGCAGCGAAGGGATCGGAAACACCATATATTTT CASSEGIGNTIYF
TRBJ2-7 TRBV25-1 NA TRBD1 TGTGCCAGCACCGGACAGGGGTTTTACGAGCAGTACTTC CASTGQGFYEQYF
TRBJ2-5 TRBV2 many NA TGTGCCAGCAGTGGTCTTAAGGGGGAGACCCAGTACTTC CASSGLKGETQYF
TRBJ1-2 TRBV10-3 many TRBD1 TGTGCCATCGGGGACAGCTATGGCTACACCTTC CAIGDSYGYTF
TRBJ2-7 TRBV11-2 NA NA TGTGCCAGCAGCTTAGATCCGGGGGCTAGCTACGAGCAGTACTTC CASSLDPGASYEQYF
TRBJ2-3 TRBV9 NA NA TGTGCCAGCAGCGTAGTTGGCACAGATACGCAGTATTTT CASSVVGTDTQYF
TRBJ1-2 TRBV5-5 NA TRBD1 TGTGCCAGCAGCATAGACAGGGGGTATGGCTACACCTTC CASSIDRGYGYTF
TRBJ2-5 TRBV9 NA TRBD1 TGTGCCAGCAGCCCGACCACAGGGGGGATACAAGAGACCCAGTACTTC CASSPTTGGIQETQYF
TRBJ2-3 TRBV5-4 NA NA TGTGCCAGCAGCGCACTACAGGGCACAGATACGCAGTATTTT CASSALQGTDTQYF
TRBJ2-3 TRBV24-1 many NA TGTGCCACCAGTGAGCAGGGTGGAGATACGCAGTATTTT CATSEQGGDTQYF
TRBJ2-1 TRBV5-1 many NA TGCGCCAGCAGCTTGGAACCGCTGGGGACCGGTTACAATGAGCAGTTCTTC CASSLEPLGTGYNEQFF
TRBJ2-1 TRBV6-2/TRBV6-3 many TRBD2 TGTGCCAGCAGCAGACTAGCGGGTCGCAATGAGCAGTTCTTC CASSRLAGRNEQFF
TRBJ2-1 TRBV3-1 few NA TGTGCCAGCAGCCCAACCGGGACCGAAAAGGATGAGCAGTTCTTC CASSPTGTEKDEQFF
TRBJ2-3 TRBV19 NA TRBD1 TGTGCCAGTAGTATAGAGGGACAGATCACAGATACGCAGTATTTT CASSIEGQITDTQYF
TRBJ2-7 TRBV4-1 many NA TGCGCCAGCAGCCAAGATGGCAGCTACGAGCAGTACTTC CASSQDGSYEQYF
TRBJ1-2 TRBV20-1 many TRBD1 TGCAGTGCTAGTGACAGGGAGTTCAACTATGGCTACACCTTC CSASDREFNYGYTF
TRBJ2-1 TRBV12-3/TRBV12-4 many NA TGTGCCAGCAGTTTTGGCAGCGAATACAATGAGCAGTTCTTC CASSFGSEYNEQFF
TRBJ2-7 TRBV29-1 medium-sized NA TGCAGCGCAGAAACGGGGGATCGCTCCTACGAGCAGTACTTC CSAETGDRSYEQYF
TRBJ1-4 TRBV5-4 many NA TGTGCCAGCAGCCTAACGGCGGGATTAACTAATGAAAAACTGTTTTTT CASSLTAGLTNEKLFF
TRBJ2-5 TRBV27 many NA TGTGCCAGCAGTTTATGGGGATCCCAAGAGACCCAGTACTTC CASSLWGSQETQYF
TRBJ2-2 TRBV4-2 many TRBD2 TGTGCCAGCAGCCAAGGTGGGCCGGGCGGGGGTTTCACCGGGGAGCTGTTTTTT CASSQGGPGGGFTGELFF
TRBJ2-5 TRBV7-8 many NA TGTGCCAGCAGCTTAGCAGACGAAAAAGAGACCCAGTACTTC CASSLADEKETQYF
TRBJ1-1 TRBV2 many NA TGTGCCAGCAGTGACAGGGCAGGGAACACTGAAGCTTTCTTT CASSDRAGNTEAFF
TRBJ1-1 TRBV12-3/TRBV12-4 NA NA TGTACCGGATGGGGACGCACTGAAGCTTTCTTT CTGWGRTEAFF
TRBJ1-5 TRBV7-8 NA TRBD1 TGTGCCAGCAGCCAGGGGACAGGGGGCGGAGGACAGCCCCAGCATTTT CASSQGTGGGGQPQHF